This T cell receptor beta chain appears in the sequencing data of a study of cytomegalovirus exposure and HLA in healthy donors. The PCR was carried out with 60 Vbeta primers and 13 Jbeta primers. Sequenced by immunoSEQ multiplex PCR; TCRdb stores in-frame clones only, minus some. This table holds 100,000 to 150,000 clones, approximately 80% found once. Trimming removed 6 bases from V and 2 bases from J, with 14 bases in between. The CDR3 has 15 amino acids. Per the germline V gene, CDR1 is SGHVS and CDR2 is FNYEAQ. The chain links TRBV7-6 to TRBJ1-3, with D perhaps matching TRBD1 (6 bases). The source material was PBMCs. The sequence came from a man aged 18 to 30 in good health and CMV-seropositive. In DNA form, the CDR3 reads TGTGCCAGCAGTTCGGACAGACCCCCTGGAAACACCATATATTTT. Protein product: CASSSDRPPGNTIYF. The whole variable domain, filled in from reference TRBV7-6 and TRBJ1-3, reads GAGVSQSPRYKVTKRGQDVALRCDPISGHVSLYWYRQALGQGPEFLTYFNYEAQQDKSGLPNDRFSAERPEGSISTLTIQRTEQRDSAMYRCASSSDRPPGNTIYFGEGSWLTVV.